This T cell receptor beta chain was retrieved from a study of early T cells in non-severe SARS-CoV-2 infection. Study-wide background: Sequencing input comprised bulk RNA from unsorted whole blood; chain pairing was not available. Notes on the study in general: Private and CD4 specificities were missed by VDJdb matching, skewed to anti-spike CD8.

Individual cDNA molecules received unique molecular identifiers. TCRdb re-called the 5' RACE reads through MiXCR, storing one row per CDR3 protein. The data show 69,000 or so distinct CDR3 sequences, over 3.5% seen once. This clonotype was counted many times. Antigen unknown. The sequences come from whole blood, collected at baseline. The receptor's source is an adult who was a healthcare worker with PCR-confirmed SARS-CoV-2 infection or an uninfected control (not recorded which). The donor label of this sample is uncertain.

The CDR3 sequence: CASSGTRGNEQFF. The CDR3 bases are TGTGCCAGCAGCGGGACCAGGGGCAATGAGCAGTTCTTC. The chain has TRBV9 and TRBJ2-1, with D possibly matching TRBD1 (6 bases). Trimming pared 3 bases from V and 6 bases from J, leaving 10 bases between. The CDR3 consists of 13 residues. Germline CDR1 is SGDLS and CDR2 is YYNGEE.